This passage covers 4 T cell receptor beta chains from one sample sequenced in a study of preoperative IRX-2 immunotherapy in early breast cancer. The data were produced by immunoSEQ multiplex PCR, yet TCRdb's version contains in-frame clones alone and is incomplete. The sample contains about 19,000 clones, around four fifths of which appear only once. Treatment in this sample: preoperative locoregional IRX-2 cytokine immunotherapy. Sequencing was performed on lymph node tissue, taken after IRX-2 immunotherapy. Every receptor here comes from a human donor with breast cancer.

This clone was seen only once. The rearrangement joins TRBV6-8 to TRBJ2-3; D is possibly TRBD1 (7 bases). With 5 bases removed from V and 6 bases from J, the gap between germline ends came to 12 bases. Germline-derived CDR1 and CDR2 are MNHGY and SAAAGT. The CDR3 sequence is 13 residues long. CDR3 sequence (DNA): TGTGCCAGCAGTACCCCAGGGGGGGATACGCAGTATTTT. This translates into CASSTPGGDTQYF.

The rearrangement uses TRBV18 and TRBJ1-6; 7 bases agree with TRBD1. This CDR3 spans 17 amino acids. Germline lookup yields CDR1 KGHSH and CDR2 LQKENI. With V trimmed by 2 bases and J by 10 bases, 14 bases remained unmatched. CDR3: CASSPKSPGGSSSPLHF. The CDR3 region has the DNA TGTGCCAGCTCACCAAAGTCTCCAGGGGGGTCTTCGTCACCCCTCCACTTT.

The chain combines TRBV6-8 with TRBJ2-1; 7 positions match TRBD2. The CDR3 has 14 amino acids. Germline trimming cut 5 bases from V and 7 bases from J; bases unmatched to any gene: 8. The V gene's germline CDR1 is MNHGY and CDR2 SAAAGT. The CDR3 DNA reads as TGTGCCAGCAGTCCGAGACTAGCTGGGAATGAGCAGTTCTTC. Translation gives CASSPRLAGNEQFF.

Comment on this clone: The germline gene is not matched at one end of the junction; a read error may be the cause. This chain joins TRBV11-3 and TRBJ2-1, with 11 bases identical to TRBD2. The CDR3 runs to 15 residues. CDR1 and CDR2 from the germline V gene are SGHNT and YENEEA. CDR3 in DNA: TGTGCCAGCAGCTTCGTAGCGGGGGGGACCAATCAGCAGTTCTTC. Its translation: CASSFVAGGTNQQFF.